The clone carrying this T cell receptor (beta chain) was counted a single time. The target antigen is unknown. Assay: immunoSEQ multiplex PCR; the TCRdb copy retains only in-frame clones and omits some. The sample holds 130,000 or so clones, around 90% seen once. These data are taken from a study of T cell responses to AZD1222 COVID-19 vaccine. Study outcomes and limitations: Reportedly, nearly half of unique spike TCRs recognized epitopes outside B.1.351/B.1.1.7 mutations. Two doses of AZD1222 preceded a rise in Spike-specific TCR breadth and depth. Donors were mostly white British, more females; clonal diversity possibly underestimated.

Material: peripheral blood, obtained 28 days after the second AZD1222 dose. This TCR came from an adult who received the AZD1222 COVID-19 vaccine.

CDR3 sequence (DNA): TGTGCCAGCAGTCGACCTGAAGACAACACAGATACGCAGTATTTT. Protein: CASSRPEDNTDTQYF. The chain is built from TRBV6-5 and TRBJ2-3; no reliable D call. V lost 5 bases, J lost 2 bases, and 14 bases lay in between. This CDR3 comprises 15 residues. Germline V gives CDR1 MNHEY, CDR2 SVGAGI.